The 19 T cell receptor beta chains below all came from one sample that was sequenced in a study of cytomegalovirus exposure and HLA in healthy donors. The PCR contained 60 Vbeta and 13 Jbeta primers. The table came from immunoSEQ multiplex PCR; TCRdb's copy has only in-frame clones and leaves some out. The sample lists some 120,000 clones, 65% to 85% occurring once. The sequenced material came from PBMCs. The receptors derive from a man aged 45 to 65 in good health and CMV-seronegative.

This clone showed up just once. The chain employs TRBV2 and TRBJ2-5; D remains unclear. Trimming left V 4 bases short and J 1 base short, with 10 bases between. The CDR3 is made up of 14 amino acids. Germline V gene lookup returns CDR1 SNHLY and CDR2 FYNNEI. The CDR3 DNA reads as TGTGCCAGCAGTGGAGGTCGCATCCAAGAGACCCAGTACTTC. It encodes CASSGGRIQETQYF.

This clone was observed a handful of times. The chain is built from TRBV30 and TRBJ2-5, with 7 bases matching TRBD2. Trimming cost V 2 bases and J 4 bases; bases outside gene matches: 4. The V gene's germline CDR1 is GTSNPN and CDR2 SVGIG (reference sequence). The CDR3 runs to 13 residues. This CDR3 is CAWSMAGVETQYF. The CDR3 DNA reads TGTGCCTGGAGTATGGCGGGGGTAGAGACCCAGTACTTC.

V gene TRBV2 combines with J gene TRBJ2-5, with D tentatively TRBD2 (6 bases). The length of the CDR3 is 15 residues. The germline CDR1 and CDR2 sequences are SNHLY and FYNNEI. V shed 5 bases and J shed 1 base, with 14 bases lying between them. CDR3: CASSSLAETQETQYF. CDR3 DNA sequence: TGTGCCAGCAGTTCTTTAGCGGAGACCCAAGAGACCCAGTACTTC.

The CDR3 region is CASRSSGNRDLFGYNEQFF. The CDR3 bases are TGTGCCAGCAGGTCGTCGGGTAACAGGGACCTTTTTGGCTACAATGAGCAGTTCTTC. This rearrangement joins TRBV13 to TRBJ2-1; D possibly corresponds to TRBD1 (6 bases). CDR3 length equals 19 residues. Germline CDR1 reads PRHDT; CDR2 reads FYEKMQ (reference sequence). The V end was cut by 6 bases, the J end by 3 bases, with 27 bases between.

The rearrangement links TRBV4-1 to TRBJ2-2; a possible D gene is TRBD2 (7 bases). In germline, CDR1 is MGHRA, CDR2 YSYEKL. The CDR3 spans 16 residues. Trimming stripped 0 bases from V and 3 bases from J, with 11 bases between. In DNA, the CDR3 is TGCGCCAGCAGCCAAGATAGGGGGGGCGACACCGGGGAGCTGTTTTTT. Translation gives CASSQDRGGDTGELFF.

V and J are TRBV4-3 and TRBJ2-5; 11 bases agree with TRBD1. Germline V lookup: CDR1 LGHNA, CDR2 YSLEER. The CDR3 runs 15 residues. After removal of 1 base from V and 4 bases from J, the junction contained 2 bases not matched to a gene. CDR3: CASSQVGTGGETQYF. As DNA, the CDR3 is TGCGCCAGCAGCCAAGTAGGGACAGGGGGAGAGACCCAGTACTTC.

The V and J genes are TRBV29-1 and TRBJ2-2; 11 bases are shared with TRBD2. This CDR3 has 15 amino acids. V gave up 6 bases and J gave up 5 bases; unmatched junction bases: 8. Germline CDR1 and CDR2: SQVTM and ANQGSEA. The CDR3 protein is CSVETSGAGTGELFF. DNA of the CDR3: TGCAGCGTCGAGACTAGCGGGGCGGGGACCGGGGAGCTGTTTTTT.

The chain couples TRBV28 to TRBJ2-4, with 7 positions matching TRBD1. The V gene end was trimmed by 6 bases and the J gene end by 0 bases; junction bases not matched to a gene: 2. The CDR3 totals 14 residues. CDR1 MDHEN and CDR2 SYDVKM come from the germline V gene. The CDR3 sequence: CASRTGLAKNIQYF. DNA of the CDR3: TGTGCCAGCAGGACAGGGTTAGCCAAAAACATTCAGTACTTC.

V gene TRBV7-2 combines with J gene TRBJ2-1; 9 bases line up with TRBD2. The CDR3 contains 15 residues. V was pared by 5 bases and J by 9 bases, with 11 bases of the junction left unmatched. Germline CDR1 is SGHTA and CDR2 is FQGNSA. CDR3 region: CASSTHSGSNSEQFF. For the CDR3, the DNA is TGTGCCAGCAGCACGCATAGCGGGAGTAATAGTGAGCAGTTCTTC.

The chain is built from TRBV18 and TRBJ2-3, with D possibly being TRBD1 (5 bases). CDR1 and CDR2 from the germline V gene are KGHSH and LQKENI. The CDR3 is 15 residues long. Trimming pared 3 bases from V and 0 bases from J, leaving 10 bases between. For the CDR3, the DNA is TGTGCCAGCTCACCCCAGGGCTTTAGCACAGATACGCAGTATTTT. It codes for CASSPQGFSTDTQYF.

The chain has TRBV27 and TRBJ2-6; a weak D match, TRBD1 (5 bases). V lost 3 bases, J lost 0 bases, and 12 bases lay in between. The V gene's germline CDR1 is MNHEY and CDR2 SMNVEV (reference sequence). CDR3 size: 17 residues. The DNA of the CDR3 is TGTGCCAGCAGTTTTAGACAGCTCTCCTCTGGGGCCAACGTCCTGACTTTC. It specifies CASSFRQLSSGANVLTF.

This clone has a single count. The chain employs TRBV14 and TRBJ2-7, with 11 nucleotides matching TRBD2. J lost 2 bases, V lost 8 bases, and 5 bases had no gene match. In germline, CDR1 is SGHDN, CDR2 FVKESK. The CDR3 is made up of 14 amino acids. For the CDR3, the DNA is TGTGCCAGCGGCGTAGCGGGAGGGCCCTACGAGCAGTACTTC. It specifies CASGVAGGPYEQYF.

The rearrangement links TRBV2 to TRBJ2-5, with D possibly TRBD1 on 6 matching bases. Germline V gene lookup returns CDR1 SNHLY and CDR2 FYNNEI. The CDR3 spans 12 residues. V was trimmed by 10 bases and J by 2 bases, leaving 11 bases between them. In DNA form, the CDR3 reads TGTGCCAACCTAGGGGGTCAAGAGACCCAGTACTTC. This translates into CANLGGQETQYF.

This rearrangement joins TRBV29-1 to TRBJ1-1; maybe TRBD1 (6 bases). The CDR3 runs to 13 residues. From germline, CDR1 is SQVTM and CDR2 ANQGSEA. Between the trimmed V and J ends, which lost 3 bases and 4 bases, there was a span of 12 bases. The CDR3: CSVEEDRLTEAFF. The CDR3 nucleotides are TGCAGCGTTGAGGAGGACAGACTCACTGAAGCTTTCTTT.

V gene TRBV6-6 combines with J gene TRBJ1-1; D is unresolved. Trimming took 6 bases from V and 6 from J, leaving 8 bases between them. Germline V gene sequence: CDR1 MNHNY, CDR2 SVGAGI (reference sequence). The CDR3 runs 11 residues. The CDR3 is CASSSRAEAFF. The CDR3 coding sequence is TGTGCCAGCAGCTCCCGGGCTGAAGCTTTCTTT.

This chain connects TRBV28 to TRBJ2-6, with 7 bases aligning to TRBD2. V was clipped by 5 bases and J by 0 bases; unmatched bases: 7. From germline, CDR1 is MDHEN and CDR2 SYDVKM. The CDR3 runs to 17 residues. The chain's CDR3 is CASSAGGSYSGANVLTF. The CDR3 nucleotides are TGTGCCAGCAGTGCCGGGGGGAGCTACTCTGGGGCCAACGTCCTGACTTTC.

The rearrangement uses TRBV27 and TRBJ2-7; D is perhaps TRBD1 (6 bases). The CDR3 has 14 residues. V dropped 2 bases and J dropped 7 bases, with 15 bases sitting between them. Germline V gene data show CDR1 as MNHEY and CDR2 as SMNVEV (reference sequence). The DNA for the CDR3 is TGTGCCAGCAGTTTAGGGACACCACCTCGGGAGCAGTACTTC. This sequence encodes CASSLGTPPREQYF.

This clone has a handful of counts. This chain uses TRBV7-9 with TRBJ1-4; TRBD1 agrees at 9 bases. Germline V CDR1 and CDR2: SEHNR, FQNEAQ (reference sequence). V gave up 5 bases and J gave up 8 bases; unmatched junction bases: 6. The length of the CDR3 is 14 residues. CDR3 DNA sequence: TGTGCCAGCAGCAACAGGGGGCGCATCGAAAAACTGTTTTTT. Encoded protein: CASSNRGRIEKLFF.

The chain carries TRBV7-8 and TRBJ2-3; 8 bases align to TRBD2. The CDR3 sequence is 16 residues long. Looked up from germline, CDR1 is SGHVS and CDR2 is FQNEAQ. With 5 bases clipped from V and 0 bases from J, the junction kept 7 bases outside the gene matches. The CDR3 here is CASSRQREPSTDTQYF. The CDR3 DNA reads as TGTGCCAGCAGCAGACAGCGGGAGCCGAGCACAGATACGCAGTATTTT.